This entry lists 22 T cell receptor beta chains sequenced from one sample in a study of blood T cell repertoires in COVID-19. Only in-frame clones appear in the TCRdb table, and some are missing; sequencing was by immunoSEQ multiplex PCR. The data show 150,000 to 200,000 clones, about 85% seen once. The sequencing input was PBMCs or T cells enriched from blood (not recorded which). All receptors come from a woman between 40 and 50 years old in a cohort exposed to, infected with or recovered from COVID-19 (not recorded which).

CDR3 nucleotide sequence: TGTGCCACCAGCAGAGAGAGGGCTAGCGGGAGAAACGAGCAGTACTTC. It yields the protein CATSRERASGRNEQYF. This chain connects TRBV15 to TRBJ2-7, with TRBD2 matching 10 bases. This CDR3 spans 16 amino acids. Germline V gene data show CDR1 as LNHNV and CDR2 as YYDKDF (reference sequence). Trimming at V came to 0 bases and at J to 5 bases, leaving 7 bases not matched to a gene.

V gene TRBV30 combines with J gene TRBJ2-2, with TRBD1 matching over 10 bases. There are 16 residues in the CDR3. Germline CDR1 and CDR2: GTSNPN and SVGIG (reference sequence). The junction had 9 bases not matched to a gene; V was cut back by 4 bases and J by 4 bases. For the CDR3, the DNA is TGTGCCTGGAACGCGCGGACAGGGGGAAGCACCGGGGAGCTGTTTTTT. It is translated as CAWNARTGGSTGELFF.

This clone was seen only a few times. V usage is TRBV12-3 or TRBV12-4 and J usage is TRBJ1-2; 8 bases agree with TRBD1. CDR3 length: 13 residues. V was clipped by 5 bases and J by 3 bases; unmatched bases: 2. CDR3 sequence reads: CASSDRGYYGYTF. The CDR3 DNA follows: TGTGCCAGCAGTGACAGGGGATACTATGGCTACACCTTC.

V usage is TRBV24-1 and J usage is TRBJ2-7, with 13 positions matching TRBD2. This CDR3 comprises 16 residues. The germline V gene has CDR1 KGHDR and CDR2 SFDVKD. J was trimmed by 6 bases and V by 1 base; bases with no gene match: 5. As DNA, the CDR3 is TGTGCCACCAGTGATTTCTTGGGACTAGCGGGAAGCGAGCAGTACTTC. It codes for CATSDFLGLAGSEQYF.

The chain couples TRBV9 to TRBJ2-3; 7 bases line up with TRBD2. This CDR3 contains 16 residues. Germline CDR1 SGDLS, CDR2 YYNGEE. Trimming at V came to 3 bases and at J to 0 bases, leaving 7 bases not matched to a gene. The CDR3 is CASSASGVPSTDTQYF. For the CDR3, the DNA is TGTGCCAGCAGCGCCAGCGGGGTCCCTAGCACAGATACGCAGTATTTT. Full variable domain (remainder filled in from reference TRBV9 and TRBJ2-3): DSGVTQTPKHLITATGQRVTLRCSPRSGDLSVYWYQQSLDQGLQFLIQYYNGEERAKGNILERFSAQQFPDLHSELNLSSLELGDSALYFCASSASGVPSTDTQYFGPGTRLTVL.

The V call is TRBV27, the J call TRBJ2-1; 13 nucleotides match TRBD2. The CDR3 spans 14 residues. The trim removed 6 bases at V and 8 bases at J, leaving 4 bases unmatched. The germline V gene encodes CDR1 MNHEY and CDR2 SMNVEV (reference sequence). The CDR3 nucleotides read TGTGCCAGCAGACTAGCGGGAGGGCGCCATGAGCAGTTCTTC. It specifies CASRLAGGRHEQFF.

This CDR3 reads CASSASAGRCVYEQYF. The CDR3 coding sequence is TGTGCCAGCAGCGCCTCTGCTGGGAGGTGCGTCTACGAGCAGTACTTC. The rearrangement joins TRBV5-7 to TRBJ2-7; a possible D gene is TRBD2 (6 bases). TRBV5-7 is an ORF, and what it does is uncertain. V was pared by 4 bases and J by 3 bases, with 20 bases between. This CDR3 has 16 amino acids.

The rearrangement uses TRBV7-6 and TRBJ2-7; D remains ambiguous. This CDR3 is built from 15 residues. The germline V gene encodes CDR1 SGHVS and CDR2 FNYEAQ. The V end was cut by 5 bases, the J end by 2 bases, with 16 bases between. CDR3 DNA: TGTGCCAGCAGCCCCATAGCCGCCGTCACCTACGAGCAGTACTTC. It is translated as CASSPIAAVTYEQYF.

The chain has TRBV9 and TRBJ2-1, with 7 bases lining up with TRBD2. With 0 bases clipped from V and 5 bases from J, the junction kept 11 bases outside the gene matches. Germline values: CDR1 SGDLS, CDR2 YYNGEE. This CDR3 contains 17 residues. The CDR3 reads CASSVVPLSGTHNEQFF. The CDR3 nucleotides read TGTGCCAGCAGCGTAGTCCCCCTGAGCGGGACCCACAATGAGCAGTTCTTC.

CDR3 sequence (DNA): TGTGCCAGCAGTGACCCCGGACGGGATCAGGAGCAGTACTTC. This gives the protein CASSDPGRDQEQYF. J is TRBJ2-7 and V is TRBV25-1, with D maybe TRBD2 (5 bases). From germline, CDR1 is MGHDK and CDR2 SYGVNS. This CDR3 comprises 14 residues. Trimming pared 3 bases from V and 7 bases from J, leaving 16 bases between.

The CDR3 region has the DNA TGTGCCAGCAGTCTCCGCCAGTTACATGAGCAGTTCTTC. Protein product: CASSLRQLHEQFF. The V call is TRBV6-5, the J call TRBJ2-1; D is uncertain. Looked up from germline, CDR1 is MNHEY and CDR2 is SVGAGI. V dropped 5 bases and J dropped 8 bases, with 13 bases sitting between them. The CDR3 runs 13 residues.

The J gene is TRBJ1-1, the V gene TRBV19; 7 bases are a match to TRBD1. V gave up 5 bases and J gave up 1 base; unmatched junction bases: 7. The CDR3 runs to 15 residues. The germline V gene has CDR1 LNHDA and CDR2 SQIVND (reference sequence). This CDR3 is CASSVRQGENTEAFF. In DNA, the CDR3 is TGTGCCAGTAGTGTGAGACAGGGCGAGAACACTGAAGCTTTCTTT.

The V gene is TRBV5-1, the J gene TRBJ2-1; 11 bases map to TRBD2. CDR1 is SGHRS, CDR2 YFSETQ, per germline. The length of the CDR3 is 15 residues. V lost 6 bases and J lost 5; bases outside the gene matches: 7. CDR3 bases: TGCGCCAGCACCGAGGGGACTAGCGGTCACAATGAGCAGTTCTTC. This translates into CASTEGTSGHNEQFF.

This chain links TRBV7-2 with TRBJ1-1; D is perhaps TRBD1 (6 bases). Per germline, CDR1 SGHTA and CDR2 FQGNSA. V lost 6 bases to trimming and J lost 1 base, with 21 bases between them. The length of the CDR3 is 17 residues. CDR3 nucleotide sequence: TGTGCCAGCAGTAAGGGGGTTATCAGCCCATGGAACACTGAAGCTTTCTTT. As protein: CASSKGVISPWNTEAFF.

The rearrangement joins TRBV25-1 to TRBJ2-1, with 7 bases identical to TRBD1. This CDR3 spans 14 amino acids. V lost 4 bases, J lost 6 bases, and 6 bases stayed unmatched. The germline V gene has CDR1 MGHDK and CDR2 SYGVNS. CDR3 coding DNA: TGTGCCAGCAGTGTTAAGGGGGCCTCCAATGAGCAGTTCTTC. This gives the protein CASSVKGASNEQFF.

This clone was observed a handful of times. This chain joins TRBV6-2 or TRBV6-3 and TRBJ2-1; 7 bases match TRBD2. Germline CDR1 reads MNHEY; CDR2 reads SVGEGT. The CDR3 loop spans 17 amino acids. Unmatched junction bases numbered 7, after V lost 2 bases and J lost 0 bases. CDR3 DNA sequence: TGTGCCAGCAGTTACAGTCGGACTAGTGGCTCCTACAATGAGCAGTTCTTC. Protein product: CASSYSRTSGSYNEQFF.

V gene TRBV6-5 combines with J gene TRBJ1-6; D unclear. CDR1 is MNHEY, CDR2 SVGAGI, per germline. The CDR3 is made up of 14 amino acids. The V end was cut by 7 bases, the J end by 7 bases, with 14 bases between. CDR3 sequence reads: CASTLGRYNSPLHF. The CDR3 coding sequence is TGTGCCAGCACCTTAGGGAGGTACAATTCACCCCTCCACTTT.

This sequence joins TRBV28 and TRBJ2-7; the D gene is possibly TRBD2 (6 bases). Trimming stripped 0 bases from V and 3 bases from J, with 27 bases between. CDR1 and CDR2 from the germline V gene are MDHEN and SYDVKM. The CDR3 totals 20 residues. The CDR3 coding sequence is TGTGCCAGCAGTTTATGGGGACGTTGGGGGGTAGGCTCCTCCCTCTACGAGCAGTACTTC. This encodes CASSLWGRWGVGSSLYEQYF.

Only one count was recorded for this clone. This chain uses TRBV28 with TRBJ1-5, with TRBD1 matching 9 bases. Germline CDR1 is MDHEN and CDR2 is SYDVKM. There are 16 residues in the CDR3. The J segment lost 9 bases and the V segment lost 5 bases, leaving 14 bases of the junction unmatched. CDR3 amino acids: CASSARTGAGVVPQHF. The DNA for the CDR3 is TGTGCCAGCAGTGCTAGGACAGGGGCTGGGGTGGTGCCCCAGCATTTT. Using reference TRBV28 and TRBJ1-5 for the parts outside the CDR3, the full variable domain is DVKVTQSSRYLVKRTGEKVFLECVQDMDHENMFWYRQDPGLGLRLIYFSYDVKMKEKGDIPEGYSVSREKKERFSLILESASTNQTSMYLCASSARTGAGVVPQHFGDGTRLSIL.

V gene TRBV15 combines with J gene TRBJ1-2, with D perhaps TRBD1 (5 bases). Trimming cost V 5 bases and J 4 bases, with 8 bases left between them. The CDR3 extends over 12 amino acids. Germline V gene data show CDR1 as LNHNV and CDR2 as YYDKDF (reference sequence). CDR3 in amino acids: CATSEDSYGYTF. The CDR3 nucleotides read TGTGCCACCAGCGAAGACAGCTATGGCTACACCTTC.

This clone was observed a few times. This sequence joins TRBV27 and TRBJ2-1, with 11 bases aligning to TRBD2. The CDR3 sequence is 15 residues long. Germline V gene lookup returns CDR1 MNHEY and CDR2 SMNVEV (reference sequence). Losses at the gene ends were 1 base for V and 7 bases for J; bases not matched to a gene: 3. CDR3 sequence: CASSLLAGGENEQFF. The CDR3, as DNA: TGTGCCAGCAGTTTATTAGCGGGAGGGGAAAATGAGCAGTTCTTC.

The rearrangement uses TRBV19 and TRBJ2-1; TRBD2 matches 8 bases. V dropped 3 bases and J dropped 2; count of bases not matched to a gene: 3. Per germline, CDR1 LNHDA and CDR2 SQIVND (reference sequence). This CDR3 is built from 15 residues. For the CDR3, the DNA is TGTGCCAGTAGTATCGGGAGGGGCCCCTACAATGAGCAGTTCTTC. Translation: CASSIGRGPYNEQFF.